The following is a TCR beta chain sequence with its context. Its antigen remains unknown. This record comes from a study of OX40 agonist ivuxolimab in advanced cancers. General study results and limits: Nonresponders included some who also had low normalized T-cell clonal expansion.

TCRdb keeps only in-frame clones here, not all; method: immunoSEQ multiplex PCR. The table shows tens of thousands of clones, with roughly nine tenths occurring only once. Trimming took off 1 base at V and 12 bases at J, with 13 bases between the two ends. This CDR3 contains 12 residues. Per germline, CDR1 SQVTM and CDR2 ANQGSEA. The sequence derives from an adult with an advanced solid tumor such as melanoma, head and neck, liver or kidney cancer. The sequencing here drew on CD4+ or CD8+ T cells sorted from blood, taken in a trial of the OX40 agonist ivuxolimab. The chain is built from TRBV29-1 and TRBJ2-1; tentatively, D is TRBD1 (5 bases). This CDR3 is CSVEGKGLGQFF. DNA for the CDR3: TGCAGCGTTGAAGGGAAGGGGCTAGGGCAGTTCTTC.